This entry lists 23 T cell receptor beta chains sequenced from one sample in a study of regulatory T cells in long-lasting Graves disease. As to time point: newly diagnosed GD, antithyroid drugs for less than 3 months. The TCR library was made from RNA extracted from PBMCs. Library construction for TCR beta used iRepertoire HTBI primers and Arm-PCR of CDR3 regions. TCRdb fed the multiplex PCR reads into MiXCR, producing one record per CDR3 protein. The sample includes 200,000 to 250,000 distinct CDR3 sequences, 20% of them seen just once. The starting material was peripheral blood mononuclear cells (PBMCs), obtained at new diagnosis, from a patient treated with antithyroid drugs. The receptors come from a female donor with Graves disease.

This clonotype was found many times. V usage is TRBV12-3 or TRBV12-4 and J usage is TRBJ1-5; 11 bases line up with TRBD1. This CDR3 contains 18 residues. Germline trimming cut 4 bases from V and 2 bases from J; bases unmatched to any gene: 10. Here the CDR3 DNA reads TGTGCCAGCAGTTATAGAGGAGGGACAGGGGGAGGCAATCAGCCCCAGCATTTT. It specifies CASSYRGGTGGGNQPQHF.

The chain couples TRBV7-9 to TRBJ2-5, with a tentative D call TRBD1 (5 bases). The J call is doubtful: the DNA matches TRBJ2-1 better. The CDR3 consists of 16 residues. Per the germline V gene, CDR1 is SEHNR and CDR2 is FQNEAQ (reference sequence). The CDR3 region is CASSLAKGLLYNEQFF. Written as DNA, the CDR3 is TGTGCCAGCAGCTTAGCTAAGGGGCTCCTCTACAATGAGCAGTTCTTC.

This clonotype was detected ten times or more. A junction end diverges from the germline sequence, so it may reflect a read error. The chain joins TRBV12-3 or TRBV12-4 to TRBJ1-1; D perhaps matches TRBD1 (5 bases). The CDR3 has 14 residues. The CDR3 is CANSLREGRTEAFF. The CDR3 nucleotides read TGTGCCAACAGTTTAAGGGAGGGGCGGACTGAAGCTTTCTTT.

This clonotype showed up many times. The V gene is TRBV20-1, the J gene TRBJ1-2; tentatively, D is TRBD1 (5 bases). Germline CDR1 is DFQATT and CDR2 is SNEGSKA (reference sequence). The V gene lost 3 bases and the J gene lost 4 bases, with 12 bases spanning the gap. The CDR3 loop spans 13 amino acids. CDR3 sequence: CSARRDVGYGYTF. The CDR3 DNA is TGCAGTGCTAGGCGGGACGTGGGCTATGGCTACACCTTC.

The sample holds many counts of this clonotype. The CDR3 nucleotides read TGTGCCAGCAGCTGGGGGGACAGATTCTACGAGCAGTACTTC. Protein sequence: CASSWGDRFYEQYF. This rearrangement joins TRBV7-2 to TRBJ2-7; D might be TRBD1 (7 bases). Germline CDR1 and CDR2: SGHTA and FQGNSA. V shed 4 bases and J shed 3 bases, with 13 bases lying between them. This CDR3 spans 14 amino acids.

Points on this clonotype: Given a much more abundant clone one base away, this may be a read error. V usage is TRBV30 and J usage is TRBJ1-5; possible D gene TRBD1, 6 bases. This CDR3 region has 14 residues. Germline V CDR1 and CDR2: GTSNPN, SVGIG (reference sequence). The CDR3, as DNA: TGTGCCTGGAGTGCCGCCAGGGGCAATCGGCCCCAGCATTTT. It translates to CAWSAARGNRPQHF.

This clonotype was seen many times. The CDR3: CASSASRQGKYSGANVLTF. CDR3 DNA sequence: TGTGCCAGCAGTGCGTCCCGACAGGGAAAATACTCTGGGGCCAACGTCCTGACTTTC. The rearrangement links TRBV27 to TRBJ2-6; 7 nucleotides line up with TRBD1. The CDR3 totals 19 residues. V shed 5 bases, J shed 0 bases, and the junction held 13 bases outside the gene matches. Germline values: CDR1 MNHEY, CDR2 SMNVEV (reference sequence).

This clonotype showed up many times. The V and J genes are TRBV19 and TRBJ1-1; D is possibly TRBD1 (6 bases). The V and J ends lost 5 bases and 1 base respectively, with 11 bases between them. Germline-derived CDR1 and CDR2 are LNHDA and SQIVND (reference sequence). The CDR3 consists of 14 residues. The CDR3, as DNA: TGTGCCAGTAGTCGGGTGACAGGGAACACTGAAGCTTTCTTT. This translates into CASSRVTGNTEAFF.

This clonotype has just one count. This rearrangement joins TRBV6-2 or TRBV6-3 to TRBJ1-1; D call uncertain. V lost 4 bases, J lost 0 bases, and 12 bases lay in between. The CDR3 runs 15 residues. Germline CDR1 and CDR2: MNHEY and SVGEGT. As DNA, the CDR3 is TGTGCCAGCAGTTCCGCACAGCTACTGAACACTGAAGCTTTCTTT. Amino acid sequence: CASSSAQLLNTEAFF.

This clonotype was counted many times. This chain links TRBV29-1 with TRBJ2-3; D unclear. CDR3 length: 15 amino acids. Looked up from germline, CDR1 is SQVTM and CDR2 is ANQGSEA. The V end lost 6 bases, the J end lost 2 bases, and 18 bases lay between the germline ends. CDR3 sequence reads: CSVRRSSSTTDTQYF. As DNA, the CDR3 is TGCAGCGTCCGTCGGTCCAGCAGCACCACAGATACGCAGTATTTT.

The chain joins TRBV4-3 to TRBJ2-3; D is unresolved. Germline V CDR1 and CDR2: LGHNA, YSLEER. The CDR3 runs 14 residues. V dropped 4 bases and J dropped 2 bases, with 10 bases sitting between them. The CDR3 nucleotides are TGCGCCAGCAGCCTGTCAATCTCCACAGATACGCAGTATTTT. Translating it yields CASSLSISTDTQYF.

This clonotype appeared many times. The gene calls are TRBV11-3 and TRBJ1-1; D is unresolved. Germline CDR1 reads SGHNT; CDR2 reads YENEEA. The CDR3 sequence is 12 residues long. Trimming removed 1 base from V and 9 bases from J, with 9 bases in between. CDR3 DNA: TGTGCCAGCAGCTTAGGGCAGAACCAAGCTTTCTTT. It codes for CASSLGQNQAFF.

This clonotype was recorded many times. The genes are TRBV18 and TRBJ2-7; D remains ambiguous. The CDR3 is 12 residues long. Trimming pared 3 bases from V and 1 base from J, leaving 4 bases between. Germline CDR1 and CDR2: KGHSH and LQKENI. This chain's CDR3 is CASSPQSYEQYF. As DNA, the CDR3 is TGTGCCAGCTCACCCCAATCCTACGAGCAGTACTTC.

This clonotype has a count of ten or more. The CDR3 DNA reads TGTGCCAGCAGCGTCGCCCTAGCGGGGGGGCGGTCAGATACGCAGTATTTT. It encodes CASSVALAGGRSDTQYF. This chain uses TRBV9 with TRBJ2-3; 12 positions agree with TRBD2. CDR1 is SGDLS and CDR2 is YYNGEE in the germline V gene. V shed 2 bases and J 4 bases; nucleotides not matched to a gene: 8. The CDR3 covers 17 residues.

This clonotype was picked up many times. J is TRBJ2-3 and V is TRBV20-1, with 8 bases that match TRBD1. CDR3 size: 18 residues. V was clipped by 0 bases and J by 6 bases; unmatched bases: 17. Germline V gives CDR1 DFQATT, CDR2 SNEGSKA (reference sequence). The CDR3 sequence is CSARDPRAAGQGSDTQYF. CDR3 nucleotides: TGCAGTGCTAGAGATCCCAGGGCGGCCGGACAGGGCTCGGATACGCAGTATTTT.

This clonotype was detected many times. This chain uses TRBV19 with TRBJ2-7, with D possibly TRBD2 on 5 matching bases. Per the germline V gene, CDR1 is LNHDA and CDR2 is SQIVND (reference sequence). Deletions cut 5 bases from V and 3 bases from J, with 14 bases between. The CDR3 has 14 residues. The CDR3 loop is CASSLSVGSYEQYF. CDR3 bases: TGTGCCAGTAGTCTTTCGGTGGGGAGCTACGAGCAGTACTTC.

This clonotype was counted at least ten times. This chain joins TRBV11-3 and TRBJ2-1; 11 bases map to TRBD2. CDR3 length: 21 amino acids. The V and J ends lost 5 bases and 4 bases, in that order; junction bases with no gene match: 22. Germline CDR1 is SGHNT and CDR2 is YENEEA. The CDR3 DNA reads TGTGCCAGCAGCCTTAGTGGGCTAGCGGGAGGCCCCTCTAGGATATACAATGAGCAGTTCTTC. It translates to CASSLSGLAGGPSRIYNEQFF.

This clonotype was seen many times. CDR3 sequence (DNA): TGTGCCGCCAGTACGCCGGGACAGGGTGGAGGCTACACCTTC. It is translated as CAASTPGQGGGYTF. The chain links TRBV19 to TRBJ1-2; TRBD1 agrees at 9 bases. The CDR3 has 14 residues. V lost 11 bases and J lost 8; bases outside the gene matches: 15. Germline CDR1 LNHDA, CDR2 SQIVND (reference sequence).

This clonotype was recorded many times. The chain has TRBV11-3 and TRBJ2-7; D remains unclear. The CDR3 is made up of 15 amino acids. The germline gives CDR1 SGHNT, CDR2 YENEEA. Trimming removed 0 bases from V and 1 base from J, with 10 bases in between. CDR3 region: CASSLDFSRSYEQYF. In DNA form, the CDR3 reads TGTGCCAGCAGCTTAGATTTCAGCCGGTCCTACGAGCAGTACTTC.

At least ten counts were recorded for this clonotype. The J gene is TRBJ2-1, the V gene TRBV7-6; 10 bases map to TRBD2. Trimming cost V 5 bases and J 3 bases; bases outside gene matches: 7. Looked up from germline, CDR1 is SGHVS and CDR2 is FNYEAQ. This CDR3 is 16 amino acids long. CDR3 protein: CASSAYSSGGYNEQFF. The CDR3 bases are TGTGCCAGCAGCGCTTACTCTAGCGGGGGCTACAATGAGCAGTTCTTC.

Comments on this clonotype: A much larger clone differs by one base, so this may be a read error. This chain links TRBV6-1 with TRBJ2-7, with D maybe TRBD1 (7 bases). Germline CDR1 MNHNS, CDR2 SASEGT. The CDR3 has 15 amino acids. The V and J ends lost 1 base and 5 bases respectively, with 15 bases between them. This CDR3 is CASSEEAGGGHEQYF. For the CDR3, the DNA is TGTGCCAGCAGTGAAGAGGCAGGGGGAGGCCACGAGCAGTACTTC.

This clonotype was observed many times. This chain connects TRBV6-1 to TRBJ2-6, with D possibly matching TRBD1 (6 bases). V was clipped by 5 bases and J by 0 bases, with 11 bases between them. This CDR3 is 16 amino acids long. The germline V gene has CDR1 MNHNS and CDR2 SASEGT. The CDR3 protein is CASSKDRTSGANVLTF. The DNA of the CDR3 is TGTGCCAGCAGTAAAGACAGGACCTCTGGGGCCAACGTCCTGACTTTC.

This clonotype was recorded at least ten times. The chain employs TRBV3-1 and TRBJ2-4; D may be TRBD1 (6 bases). Looked up from germline, CDR1 is LGHDT and CDR2 is YNNKEL (reference sequence). The CDR3 consists of 17 residues. Trimming left V 4 bases short and J 0 bases short, with 16 bases between. The CDR3 loop reads CASSPPGQPIAKNIQYF. The CDR3 nucleotides are TGTGCCAGCAGCCCACCGGGACAACCTATAGCCAAAAACATTCAGTACTTC.